These T cell receptor beta chains were read from a single sample in a study of spatial heterogeneity in lung cancer. Each CDR3 protein gets one entry after TCRdb re-called the 5' RACE reads with MiXCR. This sample has about 7,000 distinct CDR3 sequences, with around 8.6% found just once. This specimen was PBMCs, taken at surgery. These receptors were obtained from a male donor with early-stage non-small cell lung cancer. CDR3s include the opening cysteine and the closing phenylalanine or tryptophan.

cdr3_length j_call v_call cdr3_aa
15 TRBJ1-6 TRBV14 CASSQAGGASSPLHF
18 TRBJ2-5 TRBV12-3/TRBV12-4 CASSFGTGGRLLQETQYF
13 TRBJ2-1 TRBV9 CASSRGLANEQFF
16 TRBJ2-7 TRBV19 CASSGGTGTILYEQYF
17 TRBJ2-3 TRBV11-3 CASSQGEVQRETDTQYF
15 TRBJ1-3 TRBV5-5 CASSFDWSSGNTIYF
18 TRBJ2-3 TRBV6-1 CASSEPEPSGSLTDTQYF
12 TRBJ1-1 TRBV10-3 CAIQGGNTEAFF
16 TRBJ2-7 TRBV6-5 CASTSFGTGSSYEQYF
15 TRBJ1-3 TRBV6-1 CASSEAVSSGNTIYF